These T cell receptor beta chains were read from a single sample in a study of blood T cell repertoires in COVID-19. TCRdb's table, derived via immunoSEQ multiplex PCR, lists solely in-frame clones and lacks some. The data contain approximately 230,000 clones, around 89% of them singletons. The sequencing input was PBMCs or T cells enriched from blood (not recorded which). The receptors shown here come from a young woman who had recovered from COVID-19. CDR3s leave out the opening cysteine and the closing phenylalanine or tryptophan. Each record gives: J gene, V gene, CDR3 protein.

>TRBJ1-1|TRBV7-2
ASSLSSGFTEAF
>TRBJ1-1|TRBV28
ASNTQGIYTEAF
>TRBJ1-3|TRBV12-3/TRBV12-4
ATRNSGNTIY
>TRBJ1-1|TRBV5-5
ASSTRDRPRGEAF
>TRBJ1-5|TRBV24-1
ATGGDSEPQH
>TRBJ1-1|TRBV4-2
ASSDRSPEAF
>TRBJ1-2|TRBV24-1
ATSDSVRGLRGYT
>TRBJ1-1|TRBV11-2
ASSFSGTGNTEAF
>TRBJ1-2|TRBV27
ASSRGGRGHGYT
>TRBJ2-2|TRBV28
ASSPGTGNTGELF
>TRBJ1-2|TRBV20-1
SASSGYGYT
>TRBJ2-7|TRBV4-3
ASSQDIGTSGSYEQY
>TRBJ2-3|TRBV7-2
ASSSTRSSGRAGRTTQY
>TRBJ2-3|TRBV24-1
ATSDPRLAAYTDTQY
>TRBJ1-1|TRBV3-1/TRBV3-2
ASSPDHAENTEAF
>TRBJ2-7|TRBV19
ASGQGLGEQY
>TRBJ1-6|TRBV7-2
ASSRTGVSSYNSPLH
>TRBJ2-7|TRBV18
ASSPNLRTAISYEQY
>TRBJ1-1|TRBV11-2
ASALGGAALTEAF
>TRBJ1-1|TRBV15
ATWTPMNTEAF
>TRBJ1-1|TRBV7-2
ASSNPPGGGF
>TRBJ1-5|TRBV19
ASSTGTSNQPQH
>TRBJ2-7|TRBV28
ASSFGRQGGYEQY
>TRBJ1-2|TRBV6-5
ASSRTGLGYGYT
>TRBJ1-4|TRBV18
ASSIRQATNEKLF
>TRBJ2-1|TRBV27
ASSSLSGTSGINEQF
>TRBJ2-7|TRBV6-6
ASSYRTGSYEQY
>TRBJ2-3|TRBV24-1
ATSEGGRNTDTQY
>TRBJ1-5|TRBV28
ASTSFVGVGGNQPQH
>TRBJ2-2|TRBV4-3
ASSQEAGDMSNTGELF
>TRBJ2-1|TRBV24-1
ATSDSAVSYNEQF
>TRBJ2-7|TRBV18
ASSLVAGVLREQY
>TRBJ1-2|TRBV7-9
ASSLLGGGYT
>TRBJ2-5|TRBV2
ASTGLAGEETQY
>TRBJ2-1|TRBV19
ASTPGISGKGINEQF
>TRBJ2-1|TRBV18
ASSPTGVEF
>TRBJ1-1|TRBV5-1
ASSLDPIGQARAF